The clone carrying this T cell receptor beta chain was detected a few times. What it binds is unknown. The data derive from a study of T cells after yellow fever vaccination. Overall study results and limits: Within FACS-sorted repertoires, abundant clonotypes contaminating from the bulk population could be present. Of the clonotypes, a small share occurred in both CD4 and CD8 compartments.

The V end was cut by 4 bases, the J end by 3 bases, with 11 bases between. This CDR3 comprises 14 residues. The germline CDR1 and CDR2 sequences are MNHEY and SVGEGT. As TCR cDNA was made by 5'RACE template switching, a universal primer site and UMIs were added. TCRdb re-called the 5' RACE reads with MiXCR, one entry per CDR3 protein. The sample consists of fewer than 450,000 distinct CDR3 sequences, roughly 4.3% of them appearing once. The material was PBMCs, obtained 5 days after the yellow fever booster vaccination. The chain recombines TRBV6-2 or TRBV6-3 with TRBJ2-3; TRBD2 might be the D (5 bases). This TCR was recovered from a man aged 18 to 35 who received the YFV17D yellow fever vaccine. The CDR3 DNA reads as TGTGCCAGCAGTTCTAAGCGGCTGACAGATACGCAGTATTTT. It is translated as CASSSKRLTDTQYF.